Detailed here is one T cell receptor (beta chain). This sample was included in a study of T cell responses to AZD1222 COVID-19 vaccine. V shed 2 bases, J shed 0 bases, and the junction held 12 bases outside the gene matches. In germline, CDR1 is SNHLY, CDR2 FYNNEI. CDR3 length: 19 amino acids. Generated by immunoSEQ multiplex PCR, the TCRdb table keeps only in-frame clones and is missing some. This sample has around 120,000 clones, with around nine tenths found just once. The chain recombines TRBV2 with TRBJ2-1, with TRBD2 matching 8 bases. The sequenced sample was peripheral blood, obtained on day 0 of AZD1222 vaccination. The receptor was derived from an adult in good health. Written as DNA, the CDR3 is TGTGCCAGCAGTGAATGGGATAGCGGGGTCCGTAGCTCCTACAATGAGCAGTTCTTC. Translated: CASSEWDSGVRSSYNEQFF.